These 32 T cell receptor beta chains share one sample of origin, sequenced in a study of shared clonotypes between healthy human individuals. Some clones are missing from TCRdb's copy, which holds only in-frame ones; the method was immunoSEQ multiplex PCR. This sample has a few hundred thousand clones; about 80% occur once, and the top ten carry approximately 12%. The specimen was PBMCs. Receptors originate from a woman aged 40 to 49 in good health. Some clones in this sample may be carry-over from other donors' samples.

This clone has a single count. J is TRBJ1-1 and V is TRBV25-1; D gene unclear. The CDR3 sequence is 12 residues long. V dropped 3 bases and J dropped 4 bases, with 6 bases sitting between them. CDR1 is MGHDK, CDR2 SYGVNS, per germline. The CDR3 loop reads CASSDSGTEAFF. The CDR3 DNA reads as TGTGCCAGCAGTGATTCGGGCACTGAAGCTTTCTTT.

The chain is built from TRBV4-2 and TRBJ1-1, with D unclear. Germline loops: CDR1 LGHNA, CDR2 YNFKEQ. Between the trimmed V and J ends, which lost 0 bases and 4 bases, there was a span of 6 bases. The CDR3 spans 13 residues. Here the CDR3 reads CASSQEGITEAFF. The CDR3 DNA reads TGTGCCAGCAGCCAAGAAGGGATCACTGAAGCTTTCTTT.

J is TRBJ1-2 and V is TRBV27; D not resolved. The germline V gene encodes CDR1 MNHEY and CDR2 SMNVEV (reference sequence). The V and J ends lost 5 bases and 0 bases respectively, with 10 bases between them. This CDR3 comprises 14 residues. This chain's CDR3 is CASSPISANYGYTF. DNA for the CDR3: TGTGCCAGCAGTCCCATCTCAGCTAACTATGGCTACACCTTC.

This chain's CDR3 is CSAIASGTYNEQFF. The CDR3 nucleotides read TGCAGCGCTATCGCTAGCGGGACATACAATGAGCAGTTCTTC. This chain links TRBV29-1 with TRBJ2-1; TRBD2 matches at 9 bases. The CDR3 is 14 amino acids. The germline CDR1 and CDR2 sequences are SQVTM and ANQGSEA. J gave up 4 bases and V 7 bases, and 8 bases lay outside the gene matches.

The chain links TRBV6-1 to TRBJ2-1; no definite D call. The CDR3 covers 14 residues. In germline, CDR1 is MNHNS, CDR2 SASEGT. With 2 bases removed from V and 4 bases from J, the gap between germline ends came to 9 bases. The CDR3 DNA follows: TGTGCCAGCAGTGAACAACCACAATACAATGAGCAGTTCTTC. Translation gives CASSEQPQYNEQFF.

This clone was observed many times. Distinct nucleotide sequences in the sample also encode this CDR3. The chain uses TRBV28 and TRBJ2-7; 9 nucleotides line up with TRBD2. The germline gives CDR1 MDHEN, CDR2 SYDVKM. V lost 5 bases and J lost 0; bases outside the gene matches: 5. The length of the CDR3 is 15 residues. Here the CDR3 reads CASSRSGSLSYEQYF. CDR3 bases: TGTGCCAGCAGTCGTAGCGGGAGTCTCTCCTACGAGCAGTACTTC.

The gene calls are TRBV28 and TRBJ1-2; 10 bases align to TRBD1. Losses at the gene ends were 7 bases for V and 8 bases for J; bases not matched to a gene: 19. Germline V gives CDR1 MDHEN, CDR2 SYDVKM. CDR3 length equals 17 residues. This chain's CDR3 is CASTELGTGVPLRGYTF. CDR3 coding DNA: TGTGCCAGCACCGAATTAGGGACAGGGGTTCCCCTGAGGGGCTACACCTTC.

This chain's CDR3 is CASSRGQAPGGTQYF. The CDR3 nucleotides read TGTGCCAGCAGCCGAGGACAGGCGCCCGGGGGGACCCAGTACTTC. This chain uses TRBV5-8 with TRBJ2-5; maybe TRBD1 (7 bases). Germline V gene lookup returns CDR1 SGHTS and CDR2 YDEGEE. Between the trimmed V and J ends, which lost 4 bases and 7 bases, there was a span of 20 bases. The CDR3 is 15 residues long.

This clone showed up just a few times. Additional DNA sequences in this sample encode the identical CDR3. The gene calls are TRBV11-2 and TRBJ2-7; perhaps TRBD1 as D (5 bases). This CDR3 has 14 amino acids. Deletions cut 1 base from V and 4 bases from J, with 11 bases between. In germline, CDR1 is SGHAT, CDR2 FQNNGV. CDR3 residues: CASSLGQGLYEQYF. CDR3 DNA sequence: TGTGCCAGCAGCTTAGGGCAGGGCCTTTACGAGCAGTACTTC.

V gene TRBV2 combines with J gene TRBJ2-5, with D uncertain. The CDR3 has 13 amino acids. Trimming took off 3 bases at V and 1 base at J, with 6 bases between the two ends. Germline V lookup: CDR1 SNHLY, CDR2 FYNNEI. Here the CDR3 DNA reads TGTGCCAGCAGTGAGTACGGCCAAGAGACCCAGTACTTC. It translates to CASSEYGQETQYF.

This clone showed up just a few times. The chain is built from TRBV11-2 and TRBJ2-3; unclear D gene. The germline V and J ends were trimmed by 0 bases and 7 bases, with 11 bases remaining between them. Germline V gene data show CDR1 as SGHAT and CDR2 as FQNNGV. The CDR3 consists of 14 residues. The CDR3 sequence is CASSLELGSYTQYF. The CDR3 DNA reads as TGTGCCAGCAGCTTAGAATTAGGCTCTTATACGCAGTATTTT.

This chain connects TRBV7-2 to TRBJ2-1; 11 positions agree with TRBD2. The germline V gene has CDR1 SGHTA and CDR2 FQGNSA. V dropped 5 bases and J dropped 6; count of bases not matched to a gene: 6. CDR3 length equals 15 residues. The CDR3 reads CASSQTSGIGNEQFF. The CDR3 DNA reads as TGTGCCAGCAGCCAGACTAGCGGGATCGGCAATGAGCAGTTCTTC.

Of note for this clone: The junction shows a germline mismatch at one end, possibly a read error. The identical CDR3 is also encoded by other nucleotide sequences in the sample. The CDR3 here is CASSQDHGSTGELFF. The CDR3 DNA sequence: TGTGCCAGCAGCCAAGATCACGGGAGTACCGGGGAGCTGTTTTTT. The rearrangement links TRBV4-1 to TRBJ2-2; D possibly corresponds to TRBD2 (6 bases). The CDR3 is 15 residues long. Looked up from germline, CDR1 is MGHRA and CDR2 is YSYEKL.

V gene TRBV27 combines with J gene TRBJ2-3; D is possibly TRBD1 (7 bases). CDR3 length: 18 amino acids. Germline V gives CDR1 MNHEY, CDR2 SMNVEV (reference sequence). The ends were cut back, 7 bases at V and 5 bases at J, with 28 bases in the middle. The CDR3: CASTHRRGPKQVKDTQYF. The CDR3 nucleotides read TGTGCCAGCACCCATAGGAGGGGGCCGAAGCAAGTAAAAGATACGCAGTATTTT.

The chain recombines TRBV6-5 with TRBJ1-2; 8 bases are shared with TRBD1. CDR1 and CDR2 (germline): MNHEY, SVGAGI. The V segment lost 4 bases and the J segment 5 bases; nucleotides outside the gene matches: 6. The CDR3 runs to 14 residues. CDR3 sequence: CASSFRNRGYGYTF. In nucleotides, the CDR3 is TGTGCCAGCAGTTTCCGCAACAGGGGGTATGGCTACACCTTC.

The rearrangement joins TRBV7-9 to TRBJ1-5, with 7 bases fitting TRBD1. CDR3 size: 15 residues. V lost 4 bases to trimming and J lost 7 bases; unmatched junction nucleotides: 10. In germline, CDR1 is SEHNR, CDR2 FQNEAQ (reference sequence). The CDR3 here is CASSYNAGGEQPQHF. As DNA, the CDR3 is TGTGCCAGCAGCTACAACGCAGGGGGGGAGCAGCCCCAGCATTTT.

The chain carries TRBV15 and TRBJ1-1; possible D gene TRBD1, 5 bases. V lost 0 bases, J lost 1 base, and 12 bases lay in between. This CDR3 is built from 16 residues. Germline loops: CDR1 LNHNV, CDR2 YYDKDF (reference sequence). The DNA of the CDR3 is TGTGCCACCAGCAGAGACCTCGACAGACCGAACACTGAAGCTTTCTTT. As protein: CATSRDLDRPNTEAFF.

This clone was seen a handful of times. The chain joins TRBV6-6 to TRBJ2-1, with 8 bases fitting TRBD2. Germline CDR1 reads MNHNY; CDR2 reads SVGAGI (reference sequence). With V trimmed by 7 bases and J by 1 base, 3 bases remained unmatched. The CDR3 spans 14 residues. CDR3 nucleotides: TGTGCCAGCAACAGCGGGAGTTCCTACAATGAGCAGTTCTTC. This encodes CASNSGSSYNEQFF.

Concerning this clone: This same CDR3 is encoded by further DNA sequences in the sample. This chain joins TRBV30 and TRBJ2-7; no clear D gene. Between the trimmed V and J ends, which lost 0 bases and 4 bases, there was a span of 4 bases. Germline V lookup: CDR1 GTSNPN, CDR2 SVGIG (reference sequence). There are 11 residues in the CDR3. CDR3 sequence (DNA): TGTGCCTGGAGTGTAGGTTACGAGCAGTACTTC. This translates into CAWSVGYEQYF.

The chain recombines TRBV9 with TRBJ2-7; D unresolved. Trimming removed 4 bases from V and 7 bases from J, with 18 bases in between. CDR3 length equals 14 residues. Per germline, CDR1 SGDLS and CDR2 YYNGEE. The CDR3 loop is CASSPPGSQREQYF. CDR3 in DNA: TGTGCCAGCAGCCCCCCGGGCAGCCAACGGGAGCAGTACTTC.

This chain joins TRBV28 and TRBJ2-7; 8 nucleotides align to TRBD2. After removal of 5 bases from V and 4 bases from J, the junction contained 10 bases not matched to a gene. The length of the CDR3 is 15 residues. Germline V lookup: CDR1 MDHEN, CDR2 SYDVKM. This CDR3 is CASSPWTSRGYEQYF. CDR3 bases: TGTGCCAGCAGTCCCTGGACTAGCAGGGGATACGAGCAGTACTTC. The whole variable domain, filled in from reference TRBV28 and TRBJ2-7, reads DVKVTQSSRYLVKRTGEKVFLECVQDMDHENMFWYRQDPGLGLRLIYFSYDVKMKEKGDIPEGYSVSREKKERFSLILESASTNQTSMYLCASSPWTSRGYEQYFGPGTRLTVT.

The chain uses TRBV30 and TRBJ2-7; D tentatively fits TRBD1 or TRBD2 (6 bases each). V was clipped by 8 bases and J by 0 bases, with 17 bases between them. CDR1 is GTSNPN and CDR2 is SVGIG in the germline V gene (reference sequence). This CDR3 comprises 14 residues. CDR3 nucleotides: TGTGCCGGAAATGGGGGGCCTAGCTCCTACGAGCAGTACTTC. It specifies CAGNGGPSSYEQYF.

The sample holds a few counts of this clone. One end of the junction fails to match germline, which may point to a read error. J is TRBJ2-1 and V is TRBV7-7; TRBD2 matches at 8 bases. Germline V gene sequence: CDR1 SSHAT, CDR2 FNYEAQ (reference sequence). This CDR3 is 17 amino acids long. The CDR3 DNA is TGTGCTAGCAGCTCACCTCTTGGACTAGCCAGCCCCCCCGAGCAGTTCTTC. Translation: CASSSPLGLASPPEQFF. The entire variable domain, with the rest obtained from reference TRBV7-7 and TRBJ2-1, is as follows: GAGVSQSPRYKVTKRGQDVTLRCDPISSHATLYWYQQALGQGPEFLTYFNYEAQPDKSGLPSDRFSAERPEGSISTLTIQRTEQRDSAMYRCASSSPLGLASPPEQFFGPGTRLTVL.

This chain joins TRBV29-1 and TRBJ2-7, with 7 bases lining up with TRBD1. CDR1 SQVTM and CDR2 ANQGSEA come from the germline V gene. The CDR3 totals 16 residues. J was trimmed by 2 bases and V by 5 bases; bases with no gene match: 15. CDR3 region: CSVSGTAKGATYEQYF. The CDR3 coding sequence is TGCAGCGTTTCCGGGACAGCTAAAGGGGCTACCTACGAGCAGTACTTC.

CDR3 protein: CASSPQDSGANVLTF. As DNA, the CDR3 is TGTGCCAGCAGCCCGCAGGACTCTGGGGCCAACGTCCTGACTTTC. The chain has TRBV6-5 and TRBJ2-6; no definite D call. This CDR3 region has 15 residues. Trimming took off 6 bases at V and 0 bases at J, with 9 bases between the two ends. In germline, CDR1 is MNHEY, CDR2 SVGAGI.

The V call is TRBV28, the J call TRBJ1-1; 7 nucleotides match TRBD1. V shed 10 bases and J 4 bases; nucleotides not matched to a gene: 15. The length of the CDR3 is 15 residues. Germline V gene data show CDR1 as MDHEN and CDR2 as SYDVKM. The CDR3 nucleotides read TGTGCCATCACGGACAGGTTGCGGTTGAGCACTGAAGCTTTCTTT. Translation gives CAITDRLRLSTEAFF.

Only a few counts were recorded for this clone. Here the CDR3 DNA reads TGTGCCATCAGTTTGGGGGGGGACAATGAGCAGTTCTTC. Its protein product is CAISLGGDNEQFF. This chain joins TRBV10-3 and TRBJ2-1; 7 bases fit TRBD2. CDR1 ENHRY and CDR2 SYGVKD come from the germline V gene. CDR3 length: 13 amino acids. V was clipped by 5 bases and J by 5 bases; unmatched bases: 3.

This clone turned up a few times. The chain combines TRBV28 with TRBJ1-2, with D uncertain. CDR1 is MDHEN and CDR2 is SYDVKM in the germline V gene. Deletions cut 2 bases from V and 3 bases from J, with 4 bases between. The length of the CDR3 is 12 residues. The CDR3: CASSLQDYGYTF. In DNA, the CDR3 is TGTGCCAGCAGTTTACAGGACTATGGCTACACCTTC.

This clone has a single count. This chain links TRBV11-2 with TRBJ2-7; a weak D match, TRBD1 (6 bases). The germline gives CDR1 SGHAT, CDR2 FQNNGV. This CDR3 contains 17 residues. V gave up 5 bases and J gave up 1 base, with 21 bases separating them. DNA for the CDR3: TGTGCCAGCAGCCTCACATGGGACACCACCCGATCCTACGAGCAGTACTTC. Translating gives CASSLTWDTTRSYEQYF.

This clone was counted once. The chain employs TRBV4-3 and TRBJ1-1; D ambiguous. V was pared by 0 bases and J by 10 bases, with 18 bases between. CDR3 length: 15 amino acids. Germline CDR1 LGHNA, CDR2 YSLEER. CDR3 protein: CASSQELQVWKGAFF. CDR3 DNA: TGCGCCAGCAGCCAAGAACTCCAAGTCTGGAAAGGAGCTTTCTTT.

The V call is TRBV7-9, the J call TRBJ2-7; possible D gene TRBD1, 6 bases. The V end lost 8 bases, the J end lost 7 bases, and 18 bases lay between the germline ends. The CDR3 totals 13 residues. Germline values: CDR1 SEHNR, CDR2 FQNEAQ (reference sequence). In DNA, the CDR3 is TGTGCCAGCGGACCCCCAGGGGTGCAAGAGCAGTACTTC. Amino acid sequence: CASGPPGVQEQYF.

The chain's CDR3 is CASSARETQYF. The DNA for the CDR3 is TGTGCCAGCAGCGCGAGGGAGACCCAGTACTTC. The J gene is TRBJ2-5, the V gene TRBV2; D gene uncertain. Germline V gene sequence: CDR1 SNHLY, CDR2 FYNNEI. The CDR3 extends over 11 amino acids. V shed 6 bases and J shed 5 bases, with 7 bases lying between them.